The 12 T cell receptor beta chains below come from one sample, sequenced in a study of blood T cell repertoires in COVID-19. Sequenced by immunoSEQ multiplex PCR; TCRdb stores in-frame clones only, minus some. Seen here are 7,000 or so clones, approximately 90% observed once, and the top ten hold about 10%. Sample: peripheral blood. The receptors shown here come from a man aged 65 to 79 with active COVID-19.

The rearrangement uses TRBV2 and TRBJ1-6, with TRBD1 identical over 7 bases. The CDR3 has 17 amino acids. Per germline, CDR1 SNHLY and CDR2 FYNNEI. With 4 bases clipped from V and 3 bases from J, the junction kept 9 bases outside the gene matches. Here the CDR3 reads CASSGGTRGIYNSPLHF. DNA of the CDR3: TGTGCCAGCAGTGGAGGAACCAGGGGGATCTATAATTCACCCCTCCACTTT.

This clone was observed a few times. CDR3: CASSQDLVGNTIYF. The CDR3 DNA follows: TGTGCCAGCAGCCAAGATCTCGTAGGAAACACCATATATTTT. The chain joins TRBV3-1 (or the pseudogene TRBV3-2) to TRBJ1-3; D unresolved. The CDR3 is 14 residues long. CDR1 is LGHDT, CDR2 YNNKEL, per germline (reference sequence). Trimming removed 0 bases from V and 4 bases from J, with 7 bases in between.

CDR3 in DNA: TGTGCCAGCAGTGCTTGGGACGGGACAGGTCTGGGTCAGCCCCAGCATTTT. This gives the protein CASSAWDGTGLGQPQHF. The chain couples TRBV6-1 to TRBJ1-5; 8 bases map to TRBD1. CDR3 size: 17 residues. V dropped 4 bases and J dropped 6; count of bases not matched to a gene: 14. The V gene's germline CDR1 is MNHNS and CDR2 SASEGT.

V and J are TRBV18 and TRBJ2-1; 7 bases align to TRBD1. This CDR3 is 15 amino acids long. Germline V gene lookup returns CDR1 KGHSH and CDR2 LQKENI. V gave up 4 bases and J gave up 2 bases; unmatched junction bases: 5. CDR3 sequence: CASSLRQGAYNEQFF. CDR3 bases: TGTGCCAGCTCACTCCGACAGGGAGCCTACAATGAGCAGTTCTTC. The full variable domain, in which reference TRBV18 and TRBJ2-1 provide the parts outside the CDR3, is NAGVMQNPRHLVRRRGQEARLRCSPMKGHSHVYWYRQLPEEGLKFMVYLQKENIIDESGMPKERFSAEFPKEGPSILRIQQVVRGDSAAYFCASSLRQGAYNEQFFGPGTRLTVL.

The rearrangement links TRBV6-5 to TRBJ2-1; 13 nucleotides agree with TRBD2. V was clipped by 2 bases and J by 6 bases; unmatched bases: 4. The CDR3 loop spans 16 amino acids. Germline lookup yields CDR1 MNHEY and CDR2 SVGAGI. The CDR3, as DNA: TGTGCCAGCAGTTACCGTCGGACTAGCGGGGGCAATGAGCAGTTCTTC. Translated: CASSYRRTSGGNEQFF.

V is TRBV2 and J is TRBJ2-4; D possibly corresponds to TRBD1 (5 bases). This CDR3 region has 14 residues. The ends were cut back, 7 bases at V and 0 bases at J, with 10 bases in the middle. Germline-derived CDR1 and CDR2 are SNHLY and FYNNEI. The CDR3, as DNA: TGTGCCAGCAACAGGATAGTAGCCAAAAACATTCAGTACTTC. It is translated as CASNRIVAKNIQYF.

The chain couples TRBV7-9 to TRBJ2-7; D perhaps matches TRBD2 (6 bases). The CDR3 runs 14 residues. The V end was cut by 5 bases, the J end by 2 bases, with 13 bases between. Germline-derived CDR1 and CDR2 are SEHNR and FQNEAQ (reference sequence). The CDR3 bases are TGTGCCAGCAGCCACCGGGACTTCCCCTACGAGCAGTACTTC. The encoded protein is CASSHRDFPYEQYF.

The rearrangement joins TRBV4-2 to TRBJ2-1; 15 nucleotides line up with TRBD2. This CDR3 region has 16 residues. The junction had 5 bases not matched to a gene; V was cut back by 2 bases and J by 9 bases. Germline V gene data show CDR1 as LGHNA and CDR2 as YNFKEQ. This CDR3 reads CASSQLTGLAGGEQFF. As DNA, the CDR3 is TGTGCCAGCAGCCAACTGACGGGACTAGCGGGGGGTGAGCAGTTCTTC.

The chain employs TRBV28 and TRBJ2-7; 7 nucleotides align to TRBD2. Unmatched junction bases numbered 3, after V lost 4 bases and J lost 0 bases. CDR3 length: 14 residues. CDR1 is MDHEN and CDR2 is SYDVKM in the germline V gene. CDR3 bases: TGTGCCAGCAGTTGGCGGGGGAGCTCCTACGAGCAGTACTTC. Translated: CASSWRGSSYEQYF.

The chain is built from TRBV10-3 and TRBJ2-1, with TRBD2 identical over 8 bases. Germline V gives CDR1 ENHRY, CDR2 SYGVKD. The CDR3 is made up of 14 amino acids. The V gene end was trimmed by 10 bases and the J gene end by 3 bases; junction bases not matched to a gene: 8. The CDR3 here is CATFGGAGYNEQFF. Written as DNA, the CDR3 is TGTGCCACCTTCGGGGGGGCGGGCTACAATGAGCAGTTCTTC.

The chain is built from TRBV7-8 and TRBJ2-1; 8 bases map to TRBD1. The CDR3 spans 15 residues. V lost 7 bases, J lost 2 bases, and 7 bases stayed unmatched. CDR1 and CDR2 (germline): SGHVS, FQNEAQ. CDR3 residues: CASTPTQGAYNEQFF. The CDR3 coding sequence is TGTGCCAGCACCCCCACACAGGGGGCCTACAATGAGCAGTTCTTC.

The chain recombines TRBV28 with TRBJ2-7; D may be TRBD2 (6 bases). V was trimmed by 6 bases and J by 4 bases, leaving 10 bases between them. Per the germline V gene, CDR1 is MDHEN and CDR2 is SYDVKM. CDR3 length: 12 amino acids. The CDR3 is CASRRGTYEQYF. The CDR3 coding sequence is TGTGCCAGCAGAAGAGGGACTTACGAGCAGTACTTC.